These 2 T cell receptor beta chains were all obtained from the same sample, sequenced in a study of CD4 T cells in relation to SARS-CoV-2 and coronaviruses. Their specific antigens are unknown. Profiling relied on immunoSEQ multiplex PCR, and the TCRdb table lists in-frame clones only, not all of them. The repertoire consists of fewer than 20,000 clones, with 65% to 80% occurring once and the leading ten covering about 29%. Before the COVID-19 pandemic, during about 2011-2019, CD4+ T cells were taken from unexposed donors. After more than eight days of culture, CD4+ T cells were isolated. Sequencing was carried out using CD4+ T cells from PBMCs, cultured in vitro. Receptor source: a human donor in good health.

The V call is TRBV28, the J call TRBJ1-2; weak D call: TRBD1 (6 bases). The CDR3 consists of 14 residues. V was clipped by 11 bases and J by 7 bases, with 23 bases between them. Germline V gene data show CDR1 as MDHEN and CDR2 as SYDVKM. CDR3: CASSRGGGASGYTF. CDR3 sequence (DNA): TGTGCCTCGTCCCGAGGGGGGGGCGCTAGTGGCTACACCTTC.

This chain joins TRBV6-6 and TRBJ1-5, with D uncertain. Germline lookup yields CDR1 MNHNY and CDR2 SVGAGI (reference sequence). V was cut by 5 bases and J by 7 bases, with 15 bases left in between. This CDR3 region has 14 residues. The CDR3, as DNA: TGTGCCAGCAGTGACCGTATGGGTGGCCAGCCCCAGCATTTT. As protein: CASSDRMGGQPQHF.